This T cell receptor (beta chain) was recovered during a study of immune evolution from preneoplasia to lung adenocarcinoma. Across the whole study: HLA loss of heterozygosity: 6% to 7.5% AIS, about 15% MIA, around 33% ADC, none AAH. Study conclusions and caveats: From normal lung to invasive adenocarcinoma, top clone frequencies appeared to decrease. Later-stage lesions appeared to have more T cells, more diversity, less clonality.

Note on this clone: What it binds is unknown.

The V end was cut by 0 bases, the J end by 1 base, with 9 bases between. Germline loops: CDR1 LNHNV, CDR2 YYDKDF (reference sequence). This CDR3 has 15 residues. Resections took place in Japan or China from the mid-2010s to the late 2010s. Using immunoSEQ multiplex PCR, the repertoire was profiled, and TCRdb retains in-frame clones only, with some absent. Of about 6,300 clones listed, approximately 76% were seen once; the top ten hold approximately 12%. V gene TRBV15 combines with J gene TRBJ1-1; D is undetermined. The sample consisted of FFPE minimally invasive lung adenocarcinoma tissue. The clonotype originates from a person between 65 and 79 years old with lung adenocarcinoma. CDR3 nucleotides: TGTGCCACCAGCAGAGATATTCTGAGGAACACTGAAGCTTTCTTT. Translation: CATSRDILRNTEAFF.